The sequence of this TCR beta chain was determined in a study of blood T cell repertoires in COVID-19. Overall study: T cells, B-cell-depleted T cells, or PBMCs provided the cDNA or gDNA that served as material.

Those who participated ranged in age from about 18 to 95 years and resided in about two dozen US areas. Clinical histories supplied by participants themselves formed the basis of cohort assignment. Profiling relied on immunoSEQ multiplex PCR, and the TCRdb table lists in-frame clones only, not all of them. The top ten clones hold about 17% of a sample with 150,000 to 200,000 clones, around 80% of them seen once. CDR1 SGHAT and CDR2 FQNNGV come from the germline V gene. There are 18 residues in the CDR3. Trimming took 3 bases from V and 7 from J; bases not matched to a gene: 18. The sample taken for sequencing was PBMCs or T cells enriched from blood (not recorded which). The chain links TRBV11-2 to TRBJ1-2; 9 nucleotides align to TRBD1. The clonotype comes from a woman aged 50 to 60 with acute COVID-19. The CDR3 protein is CASSFVPGQGGGRAGYTF. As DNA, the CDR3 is TGTGCCAGCAGCTTCGTTCCGGGACAGGGAGGGGGGCGAGCTGGCTACACCTTC.